The 9 T cell receptor beta chains below all came from one sample that was sequenced in a study of Ad26.COV2.S vaccination and SARS-CoV-2 variants. Method: immunoSEQ multiplex PCR; TCRdb's copy keeps in-frame clones and lacks some. The sample includes around 380,000 clones, about 85% of them seen just once. Treatment given: around 19 received Ad26.COV2.S at low or high dose, single or two shots; roughly five received placebo; per-sample allocation not given. The investigators took samples on day 63 after the first vaccine or placebo injection. Sequenced material: peripheral blood, taken in a trial of Ad26.COV2.S vaccine versus placebo. Receptor source: a person between 18 and 60 years old who received the Ad26.COV2.S COVID-19 vaccine or a placebo.

The rearrangement links TRBV5-1 to TRBJ2-3; 9 nucleotides agree with TRBD2. V dropped 1 base and J dropped 5; count of bases not matched to a gene: 5. This CDR3 has 15 residues. The germline V gene has CDR1 SGHRS and CDR2 YFSETQ. The CDR3 loop is CASSLWTSEGDTQYF. The CDR3 DNA sequence: TGCGCCAGCAGCTTGTGGACTAGCGAGGGAGATACGCAGTATTTT.

This rearrangement joins TRBV6-2 or TRBV6-3 to TRBJ1-2; D is possibly TRBD1 (6 bases). Trimming left V 2 bases short and J 4 bases short, with 14 bases between. In germline, CDR1 is MNHEY, CDR2 SVGEGT. The CDR3 contains 15 residues. CDR3 amino acids: CASSYSDRTIYGYTF. The DNA of the CDR3 is TGTGCCAGCAGTTACAGTGACAGGACAATCTATGGCTACACCTTC.

A single count supports this clone. V and J are TRBV19 and TRBJ2-4, with D perhaps assigned TRBD1 or TRBD2 (6 bases each). The CDR3 runs to 18 residues. The germline V gene encodes CDR1 LNHDA and CDR2 SQIVND (reference sequence). Trimming shortened V by 6 bases and J by 1 base, and 22 bases separated the two germline ends. The CDR3 nucleotides read TGTGCCAGTAGCCAACGGGGGCTGACTATAGGGGCCAAAAACATTCAGTACTTC. Translation: CASSQRGLTIGAKNIQYF.

V and J are TRBV7-8 and TRBJ1-5, with D possibly being TRBD1 (5 bases). The CDR3 runs to 16 residues. V shed 0 bases and J shed 1 base, with 10 bases lying between them. Looked up from germline, CDR1 is SGHVS and CDR2 is FQNEAQ. CDR3 bases: TGTGCCAGCAGCTTAGCGAGGACATTGAGCAATCAGCCCCAGCATTTT. Protein: CASSLARTLSNQPQHF. Filled out from reference TRBV7-8 and TRBJ1-5, the complete variable domain reads GAGVSQSPRYKVAKRGQDVALRCDPISGHVSLFWYQQALGQGPEFLTYFQNEAQLDKSGLPSDRFFAERPEGSVSTLKIQRTQQEDSAVYLCASSLARTLSNQPQHFGDGTRLSIL.

This clone was observed once. The chain is built from TRBV20-1 and TRBJ2-1; D might be TRBD1 (7 bases). V lost 6 bases and J lost 2, with 17 bases in between. This CDR3 region has 15 residues. The germline gives CDR1 DFQATT, CDR2 SNEGSKA (reference sequence). CDR3 protein: CSASGEDRPYNEQFF. Written as DNA, the CDR3 is TGCAGTGCCAGTGGGGAGGACAGGCCCTACAATGAGCAGTTCTTC.

This clone was observed a single time. V gene TRBV12-5 combines with J gene TRBJ2-1; D may match TRBD1 or TRBD2 (6 bases each). Trimming took 1 base from V and 7 from J, leaving 17 bases between them. Germline V gene data show CDR1 as LGHNT and CDR2 as FRNRAP. CDR3 length: 16 residues. The DNA for the CDR3 is TGTGCTAGTGGTTTGGACCAGTGGGGGGCTCGTAATGAGCAGTTCTTC. Translated, it gives CASGLDQWGARNEQFF.

In this sample, this clone turned up once. The V gene is TRBV5-1, the J gene TRBJ2-7; D may match TRBD1 or TRBD2 (5 bases each). V lost 3 bases and J lost 3, with 16 bases in between. The germline V gene encodes CDR1 SGHRS and CDR2 YFSETQ. This CDR3 spans 15 amino acids. The CDR3 bases are TGCGCCAGCAGCTCCCCCGGGACCGGAGACTACGAGCAGTACTTC. Its translation is CASSSPGTGDYEQYF.

The chain recombines TRBV3-1 (or the pseudogene TRBV3-2) with TRBJ2-6; D is unclear. Germline assignment: CDR1 LGHDT and CDR2 YNNKEL (reference sequence). The CDR3 covers 14 residues. With 3 bases removed from V and 1 base from J, the gap between germline ends came to 4 bases. CDR3 sequence (DNA): TGTGCCAGCAGCCAGACTTCTGGGGCCAACGTCCTGACTTTC. This translates into CASSQTSGANVLTF.

As concerns this clone: This same CDR3 is encoded by further DNA sequences in the sample. V gene TRBV2 combines with J gene TRBJ2-7, with D uncertain. Germline loops: CDR1 SNHLY, CDR2 FYNNEI. Trimming cost V 6 bases and J 3 bases, with 6 bases left between them. The CDR3 is 11 residues long. The CDR3 nucleotides read TGTGCCAGCAGGTATAGCTACGAGCAGTACTTC. Its protein is CASRYSYEQYF.